This entry lists 18 T cell receptor beta chains sequenced from one sample in a study of CD8 T cells in Susac syndrome. Random-hexamer reverse transcription was applied to about 0.5 to 1 ug RNA. TCRdb itself ran the immunoSEQ multiplex PCR reads through MiXCR, one entry per CDR3 protein. The sample holds about 300,000 distinct CDR3 sequences, approximately 90% seen once. Sequences were obtained from CD4+ T cells from PBMCs. Receptors were obtained from a human donor with multiple sclerosis.

J is TRBJ2-1 and V is TRBV12-3 or TRBV12-4; D is possibly TRBD1 (7 bases). V lost 5 bases, J lost 4 bases, and 18 bases lay in between. The CDR3 totals 16 residues. The CDR3: CASSHQGGAAYNEQFF. DNA of the CDR3: TGTGCCAGCAGTCATCAGGGGGGCGCCGCGTACAATGAGCAGTTCTTC.

The rearrangement uses TRBV20-1 and TRBJ2-5; 9 bases line up with TRBD2. V lost 0 bases to trimming and J lost 5 bases; unmatched junction nucleotides: 13. Germline V lookup: CDR1 DFQATT, CDR2 SNEGSKA (reference sequence). This CDR3 comprises 17 residues. In DNA form, the CDR3 reads TGCAGTGCTAGAGATTTCAGCGGCGGGGGGGCCCGGGAGACCCAGTACTTC. Its protein product is CSARDFSGGGARETQYF.

The chain employs TRBV6-2 or TRBV6-3 and TRBJ1-5; TRBD1 agrees at 8 bases. This CDR3 contains 14 residues. The ends lost 9 bases at V and 5 bases at J; junction bases unmatched: 9. CDR1 is MNHEY and CDR2 is SVGEGT in the germline V gene. The CDR3 region is CARPRQGLYQPQHF. CDR3 in DNA: TGTGCCAGGCCGAGACAGGGGTTGTATCAGCCCCAGCATTTT.

The rearrangement joins TRBV29-1 to TRBJ1-1, with no clear D. The CDR3 is 11 amino acids. Germline V gene sequence: CDR1 SQVTM, CDR2 ANQGSEA. The CDR3 reads CTGPSWPEAFF. In nucleotides, the CDR3 is TGCACCGGACCCTCATGGCCCGAAGCTTTCTTT.

The rearrangement uses TRBV3-1 and TRBJ2-2, with 12 bases matching TRBD2. The CDR3 spans 17 residues. Germline V gene sequence: CDR1 LGHDT, CDR2 YNNKEL (reference sequence). V trimming: 1 base; J trimming: 2 bases; junction bases outside the gene matches: 2. Written as DNA, the CDR3 is TGTGCCAGCAGCCAAGGACTAGCGGGAGTAAACACCGGGGAGCTGTTTTTT. It encodes CASSQGLAGVNTGELFF.

V and J are TRBV4-3 and TRBJ1-2, with 11 bases lining up with TRBD1. V was pared by 0 bases and J by 3 bases, with 3 bases of the junction left unmatched. Germline CDR1 reads LGHNA; CDR2 reads YSLEER. The CDR3 covers 16 residues. The CDR3 here is CASSQDRDRGDYGYTF. CDR3 nucleotides: TGCGCCAGCAGCCAAGACCGGGACAGGGGGGACTATGGCTACACCTTC.

The chain is built from TRBV6-6 and TRBJ1-5; D is perhaps TRBD1 (5 bases). Trimming shortened V by 0 bases and J by 10 bases, and 13 bases separated the two germline ends. The CDR3 runs 14 residues. Per the germline V gene, CDR1 is MNHNY and CDR2 is SVGAGI (reference sequence). The CDR3 nucleotides are TGTGCCAGCAGTTACTCGAGACAGTATGATCCCCAGCATTTT. It is translated as CASSYSRQYDPQHF.

V usage is TRBV20-1 and J usage is TRBJ2-6; D possibly matches TRBD1 or TRBD2 (5 bases each). V was pared by 3 bases and J by 2 bases, with 8 bases between. The germline V gene encodes CDR1 DFQATT and CDR2 SNEGSKA (reference sequence). The CDR3 runs to 14 residues. The DNA for the CDR3 is TGCAGTGCTAGCCGGGACGCTGGGGCCAACGTCCTGACTTTC. Encoded protein: CSASRDAGANVLTF.

This chain links TRBV7-9 with TRBJ2-1, with 7 bases lining up with TRBD1. The CDR3 totals 16 residues. V gave up 4 bases and J gave up 1 base; unmatched junction bases: 7. The germline V gene has CDR1 SEHNR and CDR2 FQNEAQ (reference sequence). The CDR3 spells CASSSARGRSYNEQFF. In DNA form, the CDR3 reads TGTGCCAGCAGCTCCGCGAGGGGGCGATCCTACAATGAGCAGTTCTTC. The whole variable domain, filled in from reference TRBV7-9 and TRBJ2-1, reads DTGVSQNPRHKITKRGQNVTFRCDPISEHNRLYWYRQTLGQGPEFLTYFQNEAQLEKSRLLSDRFSAERPKGSFSTLEIQRTEQGDSAMYLCASSSARGRSYNEQFFGPGTRLTVL.

The chain is built from TRBV15 and TRBJ1-6; D remains unclear. The CDR3 has 14 amino acids. Trimming stripped 5 bases from V and 3 bases from J, with 8 bases between. Per the germline V gene, CDR1 is LNHNV and CDR2 is YYDKDF (reference sequence). The CDR3 is CATSQDLYNSPLHF. For the CDR3, the DNA is TGTGCCACCAGCCAAGATCTCTATAATTCACCCCTCCACTTT.

The rearrangement uses TRBV29-1 and TRBJ2-5; D is uncertain. Trimming cost V 3 bases and J 0 bases, with 2 bases left between them. The CDR3 totals 11 residues. Germline CDR1 reads SQVTM; CDR2 reads ANQGSEA. CDR3 amino acids: CSVEDQETQYF. As DNA, the CDR3 is TGCAGCGTTGAGGACCAAGAGACCCAGTACTTC.

The chain employs TRBV20-1 and TRBJ2-7; D unclear. CDR1 and CDR2 from the germline V gene are DFQATT and SNEGSKA (reference sequence). The V end was cut by 1 base, the J end by 1 base, with 8 bases between. The CDR3 totals 13 residues. In DNA form, the CDR3 reads TGCAGTGCTAGAGCGGGCCCTTCCTACGAGCAGTACTTC. Amino acid sequence: CSARAGPSYEQYF.

The CDR3 protein is CASSPQGVTYEQYF. In DNA, the CDR3 is TGCGCCAGCAGTCCACAGGGAGTCACCTACGAGCAGTACTTC. The chain couples TRBV10-1 to TRBJ2-7; maybe TRBD1 (6 bases). The CDR3 covers 14 residues. Trimming stripped 5 bases from V and 2 bases from J, with 13 bases between. Germline values: CDR1 WNHNN, CDR2 SYGVQD (reference sequence).

The chain recombines TRBV5-1 with TRBJ2-1, with 9 bases aligning to TRBD2. CDR3 length equals 19 residues. V trimming: 0 bases; J trimming: 9 bases; junction bases outside the gene matches: 19. Germline assignment: CDR1 SGHRS and CDR2 YFSETQ. The CDR3 DNA is TGCGCCAGCAGCTTGGAGGGGGCCACCGGGACTAGCTTTTTGGGTGAGCAGTTCTTC. Its translation: CASSLEGATGTSFLGEQFF.

This clonotype showed up just once. The chain carries TRBV19 and TRBJ2-1; D ambiguous. V was cut by 2 bases and J by 9 bases, with 14 bases left in between. This CDR3 is 14 amino acids long. Germline lookup yields CDR1 LNHDA and CDR2 SQIVND (reference sequence). The CDR3, as DNA: TGTGCCAGTAGTATAACAGACTTGGGCGCTGAGCAGTTCTTC. It codes for CASSITDLGAEQFF.

As DNA, the CDR3 is TGTGCCAGCAGGGAACAGGGGCTACGCACTGAAGCTTTCTTT. It specifies CASREQGLRTEAFF. This chain uses TRBV2 with TRBJ1-1; 7 positions agree with TRBD1. Per the germline V gene, CDR1 is SNHLY and CDR2 is FYNNEI. The CDR3 consists of 14 residues. Trimming took 6 bases from V and 4 from J; bases not matched to a gene: 8.

The chain is built from TRBV3-1 and TRBJ2-3; 7 bases are a match to TRBD2. Unmatched junction bases numbered 9, after V lost 0 bases and J lost 6 bases. There are 16 residues in the CDR3. Germline lookup yields CDR1 LGHDT and CDR2 YNNKEL (reference sequence). In DNA, the CDR3 is TGTGCCAGCAGCCAAGAGAAGCGGGACCCTCCGGATACGCAGTATTTT. This encodes CASSQEKRDPPDTQYF.

The chain uses TRBV12-3 or TRBV12-4 and TRBJ1-4, with 11 bases lining up with TRBD1. The CDR3 length is 15 residues. J gave up 8 bases and V 6 bases, and 8 bases lay outside the gene matches. CDR3 sequence (DNA): TGTGCCAGCAGCTGGACAGGGGGCGGGGAGGAAAAACTGTTTTTT. Its protein is CASSWTGGGEEKLFF.